This T cell receptor (beta chain) originates from a study of blood T cell repertoires in COVID-19. The data were produced by immunoSEQ multiplex PCR, yet TCRdb's version contains in-frame clones alone and is incomplete. The sample lists tens of thousands of clones; about four fifths were seen once. The sequence came from a human donor in a cohort sampled during active or convalescent COVID-19. The specimen was peripheral blood.

The CDR3 loop reads CASSFGGRADTQYF. The CDR3 DNA is TGTGCCAGCAGCTTCGGAGGCCGGGCAGATACGCAGTATTTT. V is TRBV7-9 and J is TRBJ2-3; the D gene is possibly TRBD2 (5 bases). The CDR3 covers 14 residues. Trimming cost V 3 bases and J 4 bases, with 11 bases left between them. In germline, CDR1 is SEHNR, CDR2 FQNEAQ (reference sequence).